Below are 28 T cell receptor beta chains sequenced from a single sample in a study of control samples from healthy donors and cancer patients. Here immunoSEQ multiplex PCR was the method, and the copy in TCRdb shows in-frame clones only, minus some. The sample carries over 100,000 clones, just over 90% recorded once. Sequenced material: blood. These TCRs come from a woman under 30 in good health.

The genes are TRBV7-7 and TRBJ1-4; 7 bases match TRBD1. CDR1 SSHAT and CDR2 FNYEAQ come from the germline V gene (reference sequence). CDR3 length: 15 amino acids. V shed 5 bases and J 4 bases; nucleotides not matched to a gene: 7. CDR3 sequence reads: CASSLRQGINEKLFF. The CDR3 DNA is TGTGCCAGCAGCCTAAGACAGGGCATTAATGAAAAACTGTTTTTT.

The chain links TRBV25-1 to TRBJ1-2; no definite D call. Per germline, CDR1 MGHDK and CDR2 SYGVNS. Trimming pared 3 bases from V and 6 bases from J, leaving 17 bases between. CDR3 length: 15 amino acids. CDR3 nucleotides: TGTGCCAGCAGTGATTATGGCGGACTATTGGATGGCTACACCTTC. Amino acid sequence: CASSDYGGLLDGYTF.

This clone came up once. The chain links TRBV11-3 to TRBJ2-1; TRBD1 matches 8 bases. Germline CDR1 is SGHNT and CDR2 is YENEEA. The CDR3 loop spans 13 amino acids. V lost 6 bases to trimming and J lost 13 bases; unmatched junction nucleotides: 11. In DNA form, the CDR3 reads TGTGCCAGCAGTTACTCCGGGACAGGCCGTCAGTTCTTC. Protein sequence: CASSYSGTGRQFF.

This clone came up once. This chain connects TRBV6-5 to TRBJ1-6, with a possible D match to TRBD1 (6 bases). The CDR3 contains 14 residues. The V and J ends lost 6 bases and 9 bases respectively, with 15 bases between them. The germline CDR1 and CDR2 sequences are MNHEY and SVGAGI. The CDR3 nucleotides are TGTGCCAGCAGGGGGGCTAGTGGGGCTTCACCCCTCCACTTT. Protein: CASRGASGASPLHF.

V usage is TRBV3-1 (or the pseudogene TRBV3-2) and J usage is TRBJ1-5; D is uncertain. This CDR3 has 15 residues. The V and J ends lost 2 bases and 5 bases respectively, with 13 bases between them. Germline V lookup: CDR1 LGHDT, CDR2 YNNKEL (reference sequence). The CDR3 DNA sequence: TGTGCCAGCAGCCAACATCTTAAGGCGGATCAGCCCCAGCATTTT. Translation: CASSQHLKADQPQHF.

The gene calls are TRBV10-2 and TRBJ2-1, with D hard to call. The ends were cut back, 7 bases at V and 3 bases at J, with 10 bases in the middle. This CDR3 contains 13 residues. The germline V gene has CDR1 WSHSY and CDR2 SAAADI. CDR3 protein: CASTRTLYNEQFF. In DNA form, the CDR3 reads TGCGCCAGCACCCGAACCCTCTACAATGAGCAGTTCTTC.

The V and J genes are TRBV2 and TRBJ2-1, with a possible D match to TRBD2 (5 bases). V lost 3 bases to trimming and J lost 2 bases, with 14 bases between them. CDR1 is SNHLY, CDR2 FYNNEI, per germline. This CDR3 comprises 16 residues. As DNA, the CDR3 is TGTGCCAGCAGTGAGATGGACCAGCGGCCCTACAATGAGCAGTTCTTC. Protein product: CASSEMDQRPYNEQFF.

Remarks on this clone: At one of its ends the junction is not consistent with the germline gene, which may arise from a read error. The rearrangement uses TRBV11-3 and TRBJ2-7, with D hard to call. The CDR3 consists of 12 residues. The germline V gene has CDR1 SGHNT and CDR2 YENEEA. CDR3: CASSLDRLSHDF. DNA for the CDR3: TGTGCCAGCAGCCTAGACCGGCTCTCTCACGACTTC.

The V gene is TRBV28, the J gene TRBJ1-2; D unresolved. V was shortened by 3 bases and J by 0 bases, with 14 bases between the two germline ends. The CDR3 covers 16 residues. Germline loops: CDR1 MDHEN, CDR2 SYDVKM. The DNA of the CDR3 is TGTGCCAGCAGTTTTCACAAGGGCCGAGCTAACTATGGCTACACCTTC. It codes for CASSFHKGRANYGYTF.

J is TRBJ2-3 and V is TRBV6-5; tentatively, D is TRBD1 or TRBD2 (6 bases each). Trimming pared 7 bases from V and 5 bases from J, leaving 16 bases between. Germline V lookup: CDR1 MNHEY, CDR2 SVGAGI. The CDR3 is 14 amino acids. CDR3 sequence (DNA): TGTGCCAGCACAATAGGGGGAGGTGGAGATACGCAGTATTTT. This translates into CASTIGGGGDTQYF.

CDR3 protein: CASSEYQGNGYTF. CDR3 nucleotide sequence: TGTGCCAGCAGTGAATATCAGGGGAATGGCTACACCTTC. V and J are TRBV25-1 and TRBJ1-2; D is perhaps TRBD1 (6 bases). The CDR3 loop spans 13 amino acids. Germline loops: CDR1 MGHDK, CDR2 SYGVNS. The ends were cut back, 0 bases at V and 6 bases at J, with 8 bases in the middle.

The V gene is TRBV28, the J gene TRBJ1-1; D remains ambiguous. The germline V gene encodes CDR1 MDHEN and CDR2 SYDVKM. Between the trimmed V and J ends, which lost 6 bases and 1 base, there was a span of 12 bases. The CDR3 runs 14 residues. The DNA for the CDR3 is TGTGCCAGCAGCCCCCTCCCCCAGAACACTGAAGCTTTCTTT. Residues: CASSPLPQNTEAFF.

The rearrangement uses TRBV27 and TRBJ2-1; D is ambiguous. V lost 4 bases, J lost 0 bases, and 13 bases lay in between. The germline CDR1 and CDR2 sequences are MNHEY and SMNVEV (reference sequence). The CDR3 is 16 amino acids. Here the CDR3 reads CASSWERQVSYNEQFF. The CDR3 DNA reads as TGTGCCAGCAGTTGGGAAAGGCAGGTCTCCTACAATGAGCAGTTCTTC.

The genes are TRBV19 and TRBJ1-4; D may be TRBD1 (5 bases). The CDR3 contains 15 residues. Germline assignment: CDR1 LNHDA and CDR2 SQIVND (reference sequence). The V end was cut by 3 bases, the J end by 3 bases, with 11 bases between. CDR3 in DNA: TGTGCCAGTAGTATGCGGGGGAGTGCTAATGAAAAACTGTTTTTT. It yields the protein CASSMRGSANEKLFF.

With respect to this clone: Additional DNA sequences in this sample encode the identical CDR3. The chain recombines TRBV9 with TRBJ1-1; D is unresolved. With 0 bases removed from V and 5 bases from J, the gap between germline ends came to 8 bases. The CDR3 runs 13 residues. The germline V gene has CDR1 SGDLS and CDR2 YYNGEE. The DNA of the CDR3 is TGTGCCAGCAGCGTAGGGCGGGGAACTGAAGCTTTCTTT. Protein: CASSVGRGTEAFF.

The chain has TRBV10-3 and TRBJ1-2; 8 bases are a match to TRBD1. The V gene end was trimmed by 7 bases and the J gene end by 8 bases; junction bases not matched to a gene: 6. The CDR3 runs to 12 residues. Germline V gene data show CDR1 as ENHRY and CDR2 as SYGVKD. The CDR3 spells CAITKTGEGYTF. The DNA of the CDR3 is TGTGCCATCACCAAGACAGGGGAAGGCTACACCTTC.

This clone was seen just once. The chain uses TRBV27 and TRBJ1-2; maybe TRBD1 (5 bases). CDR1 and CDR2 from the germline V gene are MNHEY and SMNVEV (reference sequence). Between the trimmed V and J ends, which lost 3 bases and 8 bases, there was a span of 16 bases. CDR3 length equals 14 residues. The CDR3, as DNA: TGTGCCAGCAGTTTTCGGGGGGGTGGAAAAGGCTACACCTTC. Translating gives CASSFRGGGKGYTF.

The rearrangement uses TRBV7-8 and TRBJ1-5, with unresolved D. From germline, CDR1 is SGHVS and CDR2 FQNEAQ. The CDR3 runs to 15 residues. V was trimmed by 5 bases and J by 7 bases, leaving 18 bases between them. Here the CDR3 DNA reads TGTGCCAGCAGCATCTCCGGTACCGAGGGACAGCCCCAGCATTTT. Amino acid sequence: CASSISGTEGQPQHF.

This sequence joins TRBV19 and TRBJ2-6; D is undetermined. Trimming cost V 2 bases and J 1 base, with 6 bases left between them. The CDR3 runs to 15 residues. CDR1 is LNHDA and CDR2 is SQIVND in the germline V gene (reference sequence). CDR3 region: CASSIPDSGANVLTF. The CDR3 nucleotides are TGTGCCAGTAGTATACCTGATTCTGGGGCCAACGTCCTGACTTTC.

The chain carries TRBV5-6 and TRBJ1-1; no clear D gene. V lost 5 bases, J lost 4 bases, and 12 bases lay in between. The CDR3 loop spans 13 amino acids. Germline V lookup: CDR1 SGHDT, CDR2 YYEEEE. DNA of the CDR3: TGTGCCAGCAGTTTGCTACGGAGCACTGAAGCTTTCTTT. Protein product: CASSLLRSTEAFF. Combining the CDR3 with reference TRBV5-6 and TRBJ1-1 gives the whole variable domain DAGVTQSPTHLIKTRGQQVTLRCSPKSGHDTVSWYQQALGQGPQFIFQYYEEEERQRGNFPDRFSGHQFPNYSSELNVNALLLGDSALYLCASSLLRSTEAFFGQGTRLTVV.

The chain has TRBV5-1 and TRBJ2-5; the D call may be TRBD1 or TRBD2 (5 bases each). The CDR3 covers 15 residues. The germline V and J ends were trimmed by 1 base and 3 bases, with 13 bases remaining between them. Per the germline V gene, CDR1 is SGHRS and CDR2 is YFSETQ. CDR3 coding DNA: TGCGCCAGCAGCTTGTTTTCGGGACGAAAAGAGACCCAGTACTTC. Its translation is CASSLFSGRKETQYF.

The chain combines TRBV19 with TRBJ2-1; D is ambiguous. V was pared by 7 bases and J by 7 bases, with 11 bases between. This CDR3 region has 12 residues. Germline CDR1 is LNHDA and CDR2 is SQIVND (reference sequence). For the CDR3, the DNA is TGTGCCAGTACTACACCGAGGAATGAGCAGTTCTTC. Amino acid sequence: CASTTPRNEQFF.

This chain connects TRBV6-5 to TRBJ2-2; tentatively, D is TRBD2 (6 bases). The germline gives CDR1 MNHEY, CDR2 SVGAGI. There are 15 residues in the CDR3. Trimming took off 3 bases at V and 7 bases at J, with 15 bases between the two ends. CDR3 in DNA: TGTGCCAGCAGTTATCAGACTAGGTTCATCGGGGAGCTGTTTTTT. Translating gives CASSYQTRFIGELFF.

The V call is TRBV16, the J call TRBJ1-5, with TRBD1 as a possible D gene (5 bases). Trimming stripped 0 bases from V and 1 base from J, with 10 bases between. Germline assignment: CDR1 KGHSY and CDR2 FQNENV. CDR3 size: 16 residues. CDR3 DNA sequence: TGTGCCAGCAGCCAATCTGGACAAACAAGCAATCAGCCCCAGCATTTT. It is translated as CASSQSGQTSNQPQHF.

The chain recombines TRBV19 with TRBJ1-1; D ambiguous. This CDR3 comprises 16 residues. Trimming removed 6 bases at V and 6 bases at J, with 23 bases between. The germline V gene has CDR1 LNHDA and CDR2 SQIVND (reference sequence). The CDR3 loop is CASSPLNSRFGAEAFF. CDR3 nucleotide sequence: TGTGCCAGTAGCCCCTTAAACAGCCGTTTTGGGGCTGAAGCTTTCTTT.

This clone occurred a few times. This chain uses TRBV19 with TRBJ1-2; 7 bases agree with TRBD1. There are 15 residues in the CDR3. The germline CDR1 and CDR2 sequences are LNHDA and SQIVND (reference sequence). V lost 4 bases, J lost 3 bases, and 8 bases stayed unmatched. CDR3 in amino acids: CASSNFRDSDYGYTF. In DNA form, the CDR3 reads TGTGCCAGTAGTAATTTCCGGGACAGCGACTATGGCTACACCTTC.

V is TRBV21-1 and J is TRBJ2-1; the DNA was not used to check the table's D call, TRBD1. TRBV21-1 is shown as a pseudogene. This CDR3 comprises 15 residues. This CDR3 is CASSKGDKSYNEQFF. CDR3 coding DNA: TGTGCCAGCAGCAAAGGAGACAAATCCTACAATGAGCAGTTCTTC.

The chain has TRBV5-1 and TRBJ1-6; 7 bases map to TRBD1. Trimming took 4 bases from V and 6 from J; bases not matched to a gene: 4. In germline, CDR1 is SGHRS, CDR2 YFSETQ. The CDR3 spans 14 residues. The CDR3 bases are TGCGCCAGCAGCCAGGGGGACAGTAATTCACCCCTCCACTTT. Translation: CASSQGDSNSPLHF.